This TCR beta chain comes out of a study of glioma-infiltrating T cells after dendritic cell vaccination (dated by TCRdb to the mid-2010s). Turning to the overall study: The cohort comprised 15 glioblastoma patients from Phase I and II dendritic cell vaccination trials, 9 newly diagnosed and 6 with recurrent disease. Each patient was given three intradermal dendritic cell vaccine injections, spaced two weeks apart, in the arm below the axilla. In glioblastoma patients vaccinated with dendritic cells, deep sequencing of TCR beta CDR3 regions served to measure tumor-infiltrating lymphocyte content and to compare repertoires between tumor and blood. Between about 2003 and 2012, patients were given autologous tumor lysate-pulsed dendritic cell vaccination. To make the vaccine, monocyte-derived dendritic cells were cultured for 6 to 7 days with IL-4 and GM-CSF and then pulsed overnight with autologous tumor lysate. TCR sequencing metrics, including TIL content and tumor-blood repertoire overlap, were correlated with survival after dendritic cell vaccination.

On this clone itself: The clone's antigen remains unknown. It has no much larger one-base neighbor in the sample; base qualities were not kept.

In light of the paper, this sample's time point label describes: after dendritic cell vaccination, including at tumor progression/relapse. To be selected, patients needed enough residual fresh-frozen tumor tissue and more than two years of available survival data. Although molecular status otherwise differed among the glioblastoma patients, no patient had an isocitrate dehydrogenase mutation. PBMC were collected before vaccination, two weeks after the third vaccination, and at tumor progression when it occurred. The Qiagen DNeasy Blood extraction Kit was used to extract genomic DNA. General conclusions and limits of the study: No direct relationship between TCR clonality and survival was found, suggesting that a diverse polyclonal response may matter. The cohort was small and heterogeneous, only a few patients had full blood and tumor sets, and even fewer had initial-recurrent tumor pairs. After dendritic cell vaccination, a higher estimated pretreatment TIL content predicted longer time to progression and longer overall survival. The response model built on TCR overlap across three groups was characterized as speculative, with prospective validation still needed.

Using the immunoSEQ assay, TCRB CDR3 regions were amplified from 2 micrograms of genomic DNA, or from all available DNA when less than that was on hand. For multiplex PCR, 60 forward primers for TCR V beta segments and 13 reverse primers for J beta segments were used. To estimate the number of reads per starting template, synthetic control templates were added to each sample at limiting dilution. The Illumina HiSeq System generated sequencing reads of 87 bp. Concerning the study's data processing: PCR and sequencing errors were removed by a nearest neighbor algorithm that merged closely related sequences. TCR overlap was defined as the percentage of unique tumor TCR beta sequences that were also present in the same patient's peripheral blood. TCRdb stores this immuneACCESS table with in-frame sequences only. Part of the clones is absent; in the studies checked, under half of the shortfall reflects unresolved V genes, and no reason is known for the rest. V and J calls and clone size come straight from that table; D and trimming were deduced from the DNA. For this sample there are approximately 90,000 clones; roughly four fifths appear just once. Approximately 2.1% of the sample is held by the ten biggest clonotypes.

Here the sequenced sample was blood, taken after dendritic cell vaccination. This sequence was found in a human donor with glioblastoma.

The CDR3 region: CASSPIPFSGAFNEKLFF. DNA sequence: TGTGCCAGCTCACCGATTCCATTCTCCGGTGCCTTTAATGAAAAACTGTTTTTT. The V and J segments used are TRBV18 and TRBJ1-4; the D gene cannot be named for sure. V and J lose 3 bases and 4 bases, and a span of 21 bases separates them. The germline V gene gives CDR1 as KGHSH and CDR2 as LQKENI. Including the terminal cysteine and phenylalanine, the CDR3 comprises 18 residues. Only the CDR3 part of the read is kept: 54 bases, read in frame from the first base.